The 20 T cell receptor beta chains below come from one sample, sequenced in a study of blood T cell repertoires in COVID-19. Libraries were prepared by immunoSEQ multiplex PCR; TCRdb keeps only in-frame clonotypes and omits some of them. The sample consists of 260,000 or so clones, roughly 87% of them appearing once. The sequencing input was PBMCs or T cells enriched from blood (not recorded which). The source is a young woman with acute COVID-19.

The V gene is TRBV5-8, the J gene TRBJ2-5; TRBD2 matches 13 bases. The junction had 7 bases not matched to a gene; V was cut back by 4 bases and J by 4 bases. Germline V lookup: CDR1 SGHTS, CDR2 YDEGEE. The CDR3 runs 16 residues. The DNA of the CDR3 is TGTGCCAGCAGCATAGGACTAGCGGGGGCCCCAGAGACCCAGTACTTC. Protein: CASSIGLAGAPETQYF.

The chain couples TRBV27 to TRBJ1-2, with 9 bases that match TRBD1. Germline values: CDR1 MNHEY, CDR2 SMNVEV (reference sequence). The CDR3 sequence is 18 residues long. V trimming: 4 bases; J trimming: 3 bases; junction bases outside the gene matches: 15. DNA of the CDR3: TGTGCCAGCAGTTCAGCGGGACAGGGTGTAGGCTCCCACTATGGCTACACCTTC. Translating gives CASSSAGQGVGSHYGYTF.

Only a few counts were recorded for this clone. The chain joins TRBV2 to TRBJ1-2; 8 nucleotides line up with TRBD1. Germline CDR1 and CDR2: SNHLY and FYNNEI. The CDR3 totals 16 residues. J gave up 2 bases and V 6 bases, and 11 bases lay outside the gene matches. CDR3 residues: CASSRRRGQTNYGYTF. In DNA form, the CDR3 reads TGTGCCAGCAGCCGACGCAGGGGGCAGACCAACTATGGCTACACCTTC. The whole variable domain, remainder taken from reference TRBV2 and TRBJ1-2, is EPEVTQTPSHQVTQMGQEVILRCVPISNHLYFYWYRQILGQKVEFLVSFYNNEISEKSEIFDDQFSVERPDGSNFTLKIRSTKLEDSAMYFCASSRRRGQTNYGYTFGSGTRLTVV.

This clone was seen ten or more times. The gene calls are TRBV6-5 and TRBJ2-1; D is ambiguous. In germline, CDR1 is MNHEY, CDR2 SVGAGI. The CDR3 runs 15 residues. V lost 0 bases and J lost 0, with 6 bases in between. CDR3 amino acids: CASSYSLSSYNEQFF. The CDR3 nucleotides are TGTGCCAGCAGTTACTCATTGAGCTCCTACAATGAGCAGTTCTTC.

V and J are TRBV12-3 or TRBV12-4 and TRBJ1-6, with 7 bases aligning to TRBD1. Losses at the gene ends were 5 bases for V and 14 bases for J; bases not matched to a gene: 6. This CDR3 is 12 amino acids long. The CDR3 bases are TGTGCCAGCAGTGCAAACAGGGGAACCCTCCACTTT. It encodes CASSANRGTLHF.

V and J are TRBV5-1 and TRBJ2-3, with D possibly being TRBD2 (6 bases). The CDR3 runs 17 residues. The V gene's germline CDR1 is SGHRS and CDR2 YFSETQ. Trimming shortened V by 4 bases and J by 0 bases, and 18 bases separated the two germline ends. CDR3 in amino acids: CASSPLGAGVSTDTQYF. Written as DNA, the CDR3 is TGCGCCAGCAGCCCCCTAGGAGCGGGTGTGAGCACAGATACGCAGTATTTT.

The chain carries TRBV19 and TRBJ1-1, with unresolved D. V dropped 4 bases and J dropped 0 bases, with 6 bases sitting between them. Per the germline V gene, CDR1 is LNHDA and CDR2 is SQIVND (reference sequence). The CDR3 has 13 amino acids. For the CDR3, the DNA is TGTGCCAGTAGTAGACAACTGAACACTGAAGCTTTCTTT. Its translation is CASSRQLNTEAFF.

The genes are TRBV5-1 and TRBJ2-1, with 12 bases matching TRBD2. Unmatched junction bases numbered 1, after V lost 0 bases and J lost 6 bases. The CDR3 consists of 15 residues. Per germline, CDR1 SGHRS and CDR2 YFSETQ. The chain's CDR3 is CASSLELAGGNEQFF. As DNA, the CDR3 is TGCGCCAGCAGCTTGGAACTAGCGGGGGGCAATGAGCAGTTCTTC.

The rearrangement links TRBV5-1 to TRBJ1-4, with 7 positions matching TRBD1. V was clipped by 5 bases and J by 0 bases; unmatched bases: 7. CDR1 SGHRS and CDR2 YFSETQ come from the germline V gene. The CDR3 extends over 16 amino acids. CDR3 DNA sequence: TGCGCCAGCAGTCGGGACAGCTTATCAACTAATGAAAAACTGTTTTTT. It yields the protein CASSRDSLSTNEKLFF.

This sequence joins TRBV7-2 and TRBJ1-2; D is uncertain. Germline V lookup: CDR1 SGHTA, CDR2 FQGNSA. CDR3 length: 15 amino acids. The V gene lost 2 bases and the J gene lost 1 base, with 11 bases spanning the gap. Here the CDR3 DNA reads TGTGCCAGCAGCTTACCCCAAGGAGGTAACTATGGCTACACCTTC. Translating it yields CASSLPQGGNYGYTF. Full variable domain (outside the CDR3, taken from reference TRBV7-2 and TRBJ1-2): GAGVSQSPSNKVTEKGKDVELRCDPISGHTALYWYRQSLGQGLEFLIYFQGNSAPDKSGLPSDRFSAERTGGSVSTLTIQRTQQEDSAVYLCASSLPQGGNYGYTFGSGTRLTVV.

The chain couples TRBV7-2 to TRBJ2-2; TRBD2 aligns across 9 bases. The CDR3 runs to 16 residues. Germline V gene data show CDR1 as SGHTA and CDR2 as FQGNSA. Germline trimming cut 3 bases from V and 8 bases from J; bases unmatched to any gene: 10. The CDR3 coding sequence is TGTGCCAGCAGCTTCACCGGGACTAGCTGGGAGGGGGAGCTGTTTTTT. Protein sequence: CASSFTGTSWEGELFF.

The chain combines TRBV21-1 with TRBJ2-4; the table calls TRBD1, which could not be checked here. TRBV21-1 corresponds to a pseudogene. The CDR3 loop spans 15 amino acids. CDR3 nucleotide sequence: TGTGCCAGCAGCAAAGTACCCATCAGACAGCCCTTTCAGTACTTC. Its translation is CASSKVPIRQPFQYF.

This clone was recorded once. CDR3 coding DNA: TGTGCCAGCAGCTTGGAAGGGACAGGGGCTTCACCCCTCCACTTT. It specifies CASSLEGTGASPLHF. V is TRBV5-6 and J is TRBJ1-6; 10 bases are a match to TRBD1. Germline trimming cut 0 bases from V and 9 bases from J; bases unmatched to any gene: 3. The CDR3 has 15 residues. In germline, CDR1 is SGHDT, CDR2 YYEEEE. Full variable domain (rest looked up from reference TRBV5-6 and TRBJ1-6): DAGVTQSPTHLIKTRGQQVTLRCSPKSGHDTVSWYQQALGQGPQFIFQYYEEEERQRGNFPDRFSGHQFPNYSSELNVNALLLGDSALYLCASSLEGTGASPLHFGNGTRLTVT.

The gene calls are TRBV27 and TRBJ1-1; TRBD1 agrees at 8 bases. This CDR3 is 17 amino acids long. J lost 5 bases, V lost 5 bases, and 16 bases had no gene match. CDR1 and CDR2 (germline): MNHEY, SMNVEV (reference sequence). The CDR3 region is CASSPPTGDRLGTEAFF. CDR3 coding DNA: TGTGCCAGCAGTCCCCCGACCGGGGACAGGCTTGGGACTGAAGCTTTCTTT.

This sequence joins TRBV2 and TRBJ2-6, with 10 bases matching TRBD1. V was clipped by 5 bases and J by 0 bases; unmatched bases: 10. Germline values: CDR1 SNHLY, CDR2 FYNNEI. The CDR3 extends over 19 amino acids. The CDR3 reads CASSPFRDRGFSGANVLTF. The CDR3 nucleotides are TGTGCCAGCAGTCCATTCCGGGACAGGGGCTTCTCTGGGGCCAACGTCCTGACTTTC. Full variable domain (remainder filled in from reference TRBV2 and TRBJ2-6): EPEVTQTPSHQVTQMGQEVILRCVPISNHLYFYWYRQILGQKVEFLVSFYNNEISEKSEIFDDQFSVERPDGSNFTLKIRSTKLEDSAMYFCASSPFRDRGFSGANVLTFGAGSRLTVL.

The chain recombines TRBV6-5 with TRBJ2-5, with unresolved D. The CDR3 extends over 13 amino acids. V shed 6 bases and J shed 4 bases, with 12 bases lying between them. Germline CDR1 is MNHEY and CDR2 is SVGAGI. Written as DNA, the CDR3 is TGTGCCAGCAGCTTTACTAACTCAGAGACCCAGTACTTC. Amino acids: CASSFTNSETQYF.

This clone was recorded once. The V call is TRBV19, the J call TRBJ1-1; tentative D call: TRBD1 (5 bases). Looked up from germline, CDR1 is LNHDA and CDR2 is SQIVND (reference sequence). CDR3 length: 15 residues. Trimming took 9 bases from V and 5 from J, leaving 22 bases between them. The CDR3 sequence is CASTFGEAGSTEAFF. The DNA of the CDR3 is TGTGCCAGCACCTTTGGTGAGGCAGGGTCTACTGAAGCTTTCTTT.

The chain couples TRBV6-2 or TRBV6-3 to TRBJ2-5, with TRBD2 matching 15 bases. The CDR3 is 17 amino acids. Trimming at V came to 6 bases and at J to 5 bases, leaving 10 bases not matched to a gene. Per germline, CDR1 MNHEY and CDR2 SVGEGT. The CDR3 is CASSPGTSGGTWETQYF. The CDR3 DNA reads TGTGCCAGCAGCCCTGGGACTAGCGGGGGGACGTGGGAGACCCAGTACTTC.

The V and J genes are TRBV6-5 and TRBJ1-2, with 8 bases lining up with TRBD1. Germline V CDR1 and CDR2: MNHEY, SVGAGI. This CDR3 has 16 amino acids. V trimming: 3 bases; J trimming: 3 bases; junction bases outside the gene matches: 9. This chain's CDR3 is CASSYPMDRADYGYTF. CDR3 sequence (DNA): TGTGCCAGCAGTTATCCCATGGACAGGGCCGACTATGGCTACACCTTC.

The chain recombines TRBV6-5 with TRBJ1-2; a possible D gene is TRBD1 (6 bases). V was pared by 6 bases and J by 8 bases, with 16 bases between. Germline assignment: CDR1 MNHEY and CDR2 SVGAGI. This CDR3 is built from 13 residues. CDR3 residues: CASSRRGGEGYTF. The DNA for the CDR3 is TGTGCCAGCAGCCGCAGGGGCGGAGAGGGCTACACCTTC.